This is a list of T cell receptor beta chains from one sample in a study of response to subunit inactivated influenza vaccine. TCRdb reanalysed the RT-PCR reads using MiXCR and keeps one entry per CDR3 protein. The sample holds roughly 540,000 distinct CDR3 sequences, roughly 23% seen once. These data also formed part of another study, on T cells expressing NK-cell markers.

The material sequenced was CD4+ T cells sorted from PBMCs, taken about 11 days after vaccination. Receptor source: a middle-aged man who received an inactivated influenza vaccine. CDR3s include the opening cysteine and the closing phenylalanine or tryptophan. The D gene is left open where the match is weak. Clone size is stated in some rows and not others, as once, few, many or a class when expanded.

d_call clone_size j_call v_call cdr3_aa cdr3_nt
. . TRBJ2-6 TRBV20-1 CSASDSGANVLTF TGCAGTGCTTCGGACTCTGGGGCCAACGTCCTGACTTTC
. . TRBJ2-5 TRBV9 CASSVGGTGSETQYF TGTGCCAGCAGCGTAGGAGGTACAGGATCGGAGACCCAGTACTTC
TRBD2 . TRBJ2-1 TRBV5-4 CASSLLSGLAPEQFF TGTGCCAGCAGCTTGTTGTCAGGACTAGCGCCCGAGCAGTTCTTC
TRBD2 few TRBJ2-3 TRBV6-2/TRBV6-3 CASSYRRGETDTQYF TGTGCCAGCAGTTACCGGCGGGGGGAAACAGATACGCAGTATTTT
. . TRBJ2-4 TRBV28 CASSFVTGKNIQYF TGTGCCAGCAGTTTCGTTACAGGGAAAAACATTCAGTACTTC
. few TRBJ1-1 TRBV29-1 CSVGGRGGSEAFF TGCAGCGTTGGAGGTAGGGGTGGGAGTGAAGCTTTCTTT
. few TRBJ2-7 TRBV20-1 CSARDLTGSYEQYF TGCAGTGCTAGAGATCTGACAGGCTCCTACGAGCAGTACTTC
. . TRBJ1-6 TRBV11-1 CASSTDAPGSLHF TGTGCCAGCAGCACGGACGCGCCGGGGTCCCTCCACTTT
. . TRBJ2-7 TRBV12-3/TRBV12-4 CASSLAQVGYEQYF TGTGCCAGCAGTTTAGCTCAGGTGGGCTACGAGCAGTACTTC
. . TRBJ2-3 TRBV15 CATARRPTDTQYF TGTGCCACCGCCCGGCGCCCCACAGATACGCAGTATTTT
. few TRBJ1-4 TRBV28 CASSLLGVGDEKLFF TGTGCCAGCAGCCTTCTCGGGGTGGGAGATGAAAAACTGTTTTTT
TRBD2 . TRBJ2-7 TRBV7-9 CASSQTSSGGNFQQYF TGTGCCAGCAGCCAGACCTCTAGCGGGGGGAATTTCCAGCAGTACTTC
. . TRBJ1-2 TRBV11-2 CASSRGHDSGYTF TGTGCCAGCAGCCGTGGACACGATAGCGGCTACACCTTC
. . TRBJ2-7 TRBV6-2/TRBV6-3 CASSNRGRAYEQYF TGTGCCAGCAGTAACCGCGGGCGTGCCTACGAGCAGTACTTC
TRBD2 . TRBJ2-1 TRBV5-1 CASSSWTSGRGNEQFF TGCGCCAGCAGCTCCTGGACTAGCGGGAGAGGGAATGAGCAGTTCTTC
TRBD2 . TRBJ2-3 TRBV19 CASSPGLAGQIRRTDTQYF TGTGCCAGTAGCCCAGGACTAGCGGGACAAATTCGACGTACAGATACGCAGTATTTT
. few TRBJ2-1 TRBV7-8 CASSLARALLGDNEQFF TGTGCCAGCAGCTTAGCCCGGGCTTTACTGGGGGACAATGAGCAGTTCTTC
. . TRBJ2-5 TRBV5-1 CASSPVGGKHQETQYF TGCGCCAGCAGCCCCGTGGGAGGAAAACACCAAGAGACCCAGTACTTC
TRBD2 few TRBJ2-1 TRBV10-3 CAISESNGRIDEQFF TGTGCCATCAGTGAGTCCAACGGGAGGATCGATGAGCAGTTCTTC
. few TRBJ1-6 TRBV20-1 CSAREPRDNSPLHF TGCAGTGCTAGAGAACCCAGGGACAATTCACCCCTCCACTTT
TRBD1 . TRBJ2-5 TRBV5-1 CASSPTGAEETQYF TGCGCCAGCAGCCCGACAGGGGCGGAAGAGACCCAGTACTTC
TRBD2 few TRBJ2-6 TRBV4-2 CASSQELVGGVSGANVLTF TGTGCCAGCAGCCAAGAATTGGTGGGGGGGGTTTCTGGGGCCAACGTCCTGACTTTC
. . TRBJ2-5 TRBV12-3/TRBV12-4 CASMGARQETQYF TGTGCCAGCATGGGGGCCAGGCAAGAGACCCAGTACTTC
TRBD2 . TRBJ2-2 TRBV5-1 CASSLVGSGTSGPGTGELFF TGCGCCAGCAGCTTGGTGGGGTCCGGGACTAGCGGACCGGGGACCGGGGAGCTGTTTTTT
. few TRBJ2-7 TRBV4-3 CASSQAAVVAFIYEQYF TGCGCCAGCAGCCAAGCGGCGGTCGTGGCGTTCATCTACGAGCAGTACTTC
. . TRBJ2-3 TRBV29-1 CSGRGRGGGDTQYF TGCAGCGGGCGGGGCAGGGGAGGGGGAGATACGCAGTATTTT
. few TRBJ2-7 TRBV20-1 CSARGQGYEQYF TGCAGTGCTAGGGGCCAGGGCTACGAGCAGTACTTC
. many TRBJ2-7 TRBV9 CASSVSTASYEQYF TGTGCCAGCAGCGTCTCCACAGCGTCCTACGAGCAGTACTTC
TRBD2 few TRBJ2-7 TRBV25-1 CASSELGSTSVAYEQYF TGTGCCAGCAGTGAATTGGGGTCGACTAGCGTGGCCTACGAGCAGTACTTC
. . TRBJ2-2 TRBV29-1 CSAGQSGELFF TGCAGCGCCGGACAGTCCGGGGAGCTGTTTTTT
TRBD2 few TRBJ2-1 TRBV3-1 CARPRTSGSYEQFF TGTGCCAGGCCGAGGACTAGCGGGAGTTATGAGCAGTTCTTC
TRBD2 few TRBJ2-1 TRBV7-8 CASSLSGGPHNEQFF TGTGCCAGCAGCTTATCGGGAGGGCCCCACAATGAGCAGTTCTTC
TRBD1 few TRBJ2-7 TRBV5-1 CASSPRDRAFYEQYF TGCGCCAGCAGCCCCCGGGACAGGGCGTTCTACGAGCAGTACTTC
TRBD2 . TRBJ2-6 TRBV4-2 CASRPSGAGSGANVLTF TGTGCCAGCAGACCTAGCGGGGCCGGATCTGGGGCCAACGTCCTGACTTTC
. . TRBJ1-2 TRBV7-8 CASSVDELGGYTF TGTGCCAGCAGCGTGGACGAATTGGGTGGCTACACCTTC
. . TRBJ1-1 TRBV7-9 CASSFGARTEAFF TGTGCCAGCAGCTTCGGGGCTAGGACTGAAGCTTTCTTT
. few TRBJ2-1 TRBV6-1 CASNKERVSYNEQFF TGTGCCAGCAACAAGGAGCGGGTATCCTACAATGAGCAGTTCTTC
TRBD2 once TRBJ2-1 TRBV6-4 CASSVGVAGINEQFF TGTGCCAGCAGTGTCGGAGTAGCGGGAATCAATGAGCAGTTCTTC
. . TRBJ2-7 TRBV5-1 CASRPDVSYEQYF TGCGCCAGCCGTCCGGACGTCTCCTACGAGCAGTACTTC
. . TRBJ2-1 TRBV13 CASSVGSRGYMGSYNEQFF TGTGCCAGCAGCGTCGGGTCTAGGGGTTACATGGGCTCCTACAATGAGCAGTTCTTC
. . TRBJ1-1 TRBV4-2 CASSQDMGGWDTEAFF TGTGCCAGCAGCCAAGATATGGGGGGATGGGACACTGAAGCTTTCTTT
TRBD2 few TRBJ2-3 TRBV12-3/TRBV12-4 CASSPRGGSDTQYF TGTGCCAGCAGTCCCCGGGGGGGGTCAGATACGCAGTATTTT
TRBD1 few TRBJ1-5 TRBV27 CASSSHHRGLSNQPQHF TGTGCCAGCAGTTCCCACCACAGGGGGCTTAGCAATCAGCCCCAGCATTTT
. many TRBJ1-5 TRBV4-1 CASSQDWDQPQHF TGCGCCAGCAGCCAAGATTGGGATCAGCCCCAGCATTTT
. . TRBJ2-7 TRBV27 CASSFASGYEQYF TGTGCCAGCAGTTTTGCATCAGGATACGAGCAGTACTTC
. . TRBJ2-1 TRBV4-1 CASSQDPTGGEQFF TGCGCCAGCAGCCAAGACCCGACGGGCGGTGAGCAGTTCTTC
. . TRBJ2-2 TRBV11-1 CASSLSLTDTSTGGLFF TGTGCCAGCAGCTTAAGCCTCACGGACACCTCCACCGGGGGGCTGTTTTTT
TRBD1 many TRBJ1-2 TRBV5-1 CASRDRVGYGYTF TGCGCCAGCAGGGACAGGGTCGGATATGGCTACACCTTC
. few TRBJ1-4 TRBV20-1 CSARGERTNEKLFF TGCAGTGCTAGAGGTGAAAGAACTAATGAAAAACTGTTTTTT
TRBD1 few TRBJ1-5 TRBV7-2 CASSVHGTAGNQPQHF TGTGCCAGCAGCGTTCACGGGACAGCCGGCAATCAGCCCCAGCATTTT